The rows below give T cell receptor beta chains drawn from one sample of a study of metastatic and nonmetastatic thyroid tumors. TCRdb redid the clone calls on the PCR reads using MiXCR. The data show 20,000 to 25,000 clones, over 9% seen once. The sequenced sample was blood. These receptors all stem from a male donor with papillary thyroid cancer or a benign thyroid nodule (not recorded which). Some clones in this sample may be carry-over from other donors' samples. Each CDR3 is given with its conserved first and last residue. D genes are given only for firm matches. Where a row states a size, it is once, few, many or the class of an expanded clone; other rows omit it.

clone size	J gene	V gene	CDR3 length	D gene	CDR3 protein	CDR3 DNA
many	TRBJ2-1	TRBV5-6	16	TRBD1	CASSLLGGQGSNEQFF	TGTGCCAGCAGCTTGTTAGGTGGACAGGGGAGTAATGAGCAGTTCTTC
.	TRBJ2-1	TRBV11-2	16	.	CASSFPRTGNHNEQFF	TGTGCCAGCAGCTTTCCACGCACAGGGAATCACAATGAGCAGTTCTTC
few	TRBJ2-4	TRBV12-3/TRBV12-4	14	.	CASKEALAKNIQYF	TGTGCCAGCAAAGAGGCGCTAGCCAAAAACATTCAGTACTTC
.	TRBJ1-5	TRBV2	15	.	CASSERGGSNQPQHF	TGTGCCAGCAGTGAACGGGGAGGCAGCAATCAGCCCCAGCATTTT
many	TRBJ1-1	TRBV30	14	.	CAWSPGGGYTEAFF	TGTGCCTGGAGTCCCGGGGGGGGTTACACTGAAGCTTTCTTT
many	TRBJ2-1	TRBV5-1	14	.	CASSPGPTGNEQFF	TGCGCCAGCAGTCCGGGGCCTACGGGGAATGAGCAGTTCTTC
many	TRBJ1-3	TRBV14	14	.	CASSQTLSGNTIYF	TGTGCCAGCAGCCAGACATTGTCTGGAAACACCATATATTTT
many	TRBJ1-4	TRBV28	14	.	CASSFMGPGEKLFF	TGTGCCAGCAGTTTCATGGGGCCAGGTGAAAAACTGTTTTTT
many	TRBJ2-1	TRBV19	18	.	CASSLGPLARFLSYEQFF	TGTGCCAGTAGTCTGGGTCCGCTAGCTAGGTTCCTGAGCTATGAGCAGTTCTTC
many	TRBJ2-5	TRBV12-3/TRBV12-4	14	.	CASSFSGRQETQYF	TGTGCCAGCAGTTTTTCGGGGCGACAAGAGACCCAGTACTTC
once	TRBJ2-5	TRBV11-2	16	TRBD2	CASSTPLAGGGETQYF	TGTGCCAGCAGCACACCACTAGCGGGAGGCGGTGAGACCCAGTACTTC
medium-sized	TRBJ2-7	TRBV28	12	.	CASSSIGYEQYF	TGTGCCAGCAGTTCGATAGGCTACGAGCAGTACTTC
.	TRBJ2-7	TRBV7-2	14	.	CASSMEQGRYEQYF	TGTGCCAGCAGCATGGAACAGGGAAGATACGAGCAGTACTTC
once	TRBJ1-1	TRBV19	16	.	CASTTAGAGMNTEAFF	TGTGCCAGTACCACGGCGGGGGCTGGGATGAACACTGAAGCTTTCTTT
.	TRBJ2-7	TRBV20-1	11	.	CSASGTFEQYF	TGCAGTGCTAGCGGGACATTCGAGCAGTACTTC
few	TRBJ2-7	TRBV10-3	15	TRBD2	CAISEGTSGEYEQYF	TGTGCCATCAGTGAGGGGACTAGCGGAGAGTACGAGCAGTACTTC
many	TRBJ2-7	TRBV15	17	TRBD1	CATSRDSGQGSPYEQYF	TGTGCCACCAGCAGAGATTCGGGACAGGGGTCTCCCTACGAGCAGTACTTC
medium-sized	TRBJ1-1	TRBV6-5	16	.	CASSYSFSQGRDEAFF	TGTGCCAGCAGTTACTCGTTTTCCCAGGGGAGGGATGAAGCTTTCTTT
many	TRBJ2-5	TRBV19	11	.	CASSTVGAQYF	TGTGCCAGTAGTACTGTAGGGGCCCAGTACTTC
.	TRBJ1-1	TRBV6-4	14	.	CASSDSSRATEAFF	TGTGCCAGCAGTGACTCATCGAGGGCAACTGAAGCTTTCTTT
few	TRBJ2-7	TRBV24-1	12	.	CATSPSGHEQYF	TGTGCCACCAGTCCCTCGGGACACGAGCAGTACTTC
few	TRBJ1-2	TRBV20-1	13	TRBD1	CSAVRDRVDGYTF	TGCAGTGCTGTCCGGGACAGGGTAGATGGCTACACCTTC
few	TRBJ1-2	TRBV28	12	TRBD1	CASSQTGDGYTF	TGTGCCAGCAGTCAAACAGGGGATGGCTACACCTTC
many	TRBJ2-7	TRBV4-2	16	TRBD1	CASSPKGPGQAGEQYF	TGTGCCAGCAGCCCCAAGGGACCCGGACAGGCCGGCGAGCAGTACTTC
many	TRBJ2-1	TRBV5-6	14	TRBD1	CASRLTGAYNEQFF	TGTGCCAGCAGACTGACAGGGGCCTACAATGAGCAGTTCTTC
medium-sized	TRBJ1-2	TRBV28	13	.	CASSRDKSYGYTF	TGTGCCAGCAGTCGGGACAAGTCCTATGGCTACACCTTC
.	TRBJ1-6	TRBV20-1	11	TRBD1	CSARSDRALHF	TGCAGTGCTAGATCTGACAGGGCCCTCCACTTT
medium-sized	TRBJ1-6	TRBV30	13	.	CAWSVQPGSPLHF	TGTGCCTGGAGTGTACAACCAGGTTCACCCCTCCACTTT
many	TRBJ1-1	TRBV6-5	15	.	CASSYSVGLNTEAFF	TGTGCCAGCAGTTATAGTGTCGGATTGAACACTGAAGCTTTCTTT
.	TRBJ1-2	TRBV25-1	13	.	CASSQTLTYGYTF	TGTGCCAGCAGCCAGACCCTTACCTATGGCTACACCTTC
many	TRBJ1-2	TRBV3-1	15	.	CASSKNSPANYGYTF	TGTGCCAGCAGCAAAAACAGTCCAGCTAACTATGGCTACACCTTC
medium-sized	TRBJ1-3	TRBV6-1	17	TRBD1	CASSATGTGGSGNTIYF	TGTGCCAGCAGTGCTACCGGGACAGGGGGCTCTGGAAACACCATATATTTT
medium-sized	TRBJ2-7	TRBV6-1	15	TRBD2	CASRARLAGVHEQYF	TGTGCCAGCAGGGCCAGACTAGCGGGAGTCCACGAGCAGTACTTC
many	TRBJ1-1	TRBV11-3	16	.	CASSRGGRKTNTEAFF	TGTGCCAGTAGTCGTGGGGGGCGGAAGACGAACACTGAAGCTTTCTTT
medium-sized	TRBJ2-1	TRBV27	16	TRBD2	CASSFSPGGSYNEQFF	TGTGCCAGCAGTTTCTCCCCGGGAGGATCCTACAATGAGCAGTTCTTC
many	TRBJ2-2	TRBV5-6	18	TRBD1	CASSINGPRGQYTGELFF	TGTGCCAGCAGCATCAATGGTCCGAGGGGACAGTACACCGGGGAGCTGTTTTTT
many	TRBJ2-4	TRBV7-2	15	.	CASSLLNAAKNIQYF	TGTGCCAGCAGCTTGCTAAACGCAGCCAAAAACATTCAGTACTTC
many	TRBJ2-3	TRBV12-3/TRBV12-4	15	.	CASSFPGKDADTQYF	TGTGCCAGCAGTTTCCCCGGGAAGGATGCAGATACGCAGTATTTT
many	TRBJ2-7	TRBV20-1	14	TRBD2	CSARSAGLAGEQYF	TGCAGTGCTAGATCGGCGGGACTAGCGGGAGAGCAGTACTTC
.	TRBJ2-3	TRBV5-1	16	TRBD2	CASSLAGGGATDTQYF	TGCGCCAGCAGCTTGGCGGGCGGGGGGGCAACAGATACGCAGTATTTT
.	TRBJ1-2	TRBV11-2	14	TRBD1	CASSLTTGGVGYTF	TGTGCCAGCAGCTTAACTACAGGGGGCGTCGGCTACACCTTC
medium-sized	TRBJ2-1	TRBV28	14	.	CASSLVVRVNEQFF	TGTGCCAGCAGTTTAGTGGTTCGTGTCAATGAGCAGTTCTTC
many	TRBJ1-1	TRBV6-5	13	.	CASSYEWEAEAFF	TGTGCCAGCAGTTACGAGTGGGAGGCTGAAGCTTTCTTT
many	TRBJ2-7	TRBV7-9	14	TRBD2	CASSSGTSGYEQYF	TGTGCCAGCAGCTCCGGGACTAGCGGCTACGAGCAGTACTTC
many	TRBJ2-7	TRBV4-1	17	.	CASSHSSRVSHAYEQYF	TGCGCCAGCAGCCACTCCTCCCGGGTGAGCCACGCCTACGAGCAGTACTTC
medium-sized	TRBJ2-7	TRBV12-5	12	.	CASGPQAYEQYF	TGTGCTAGTGGGCCACAAGCCTACGAGCAGTACTTC
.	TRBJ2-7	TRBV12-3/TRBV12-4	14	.	CASSSLVTIYEQYF	TGTGCCAGCAGTTCCTTGGTCACCATCTACGAGCAGTACTTC
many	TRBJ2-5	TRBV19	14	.	CASSSWTGQETQYF	TGTGCCAGTAGTTCATGGACGGGCCAAGAGACCCAGTACTTC
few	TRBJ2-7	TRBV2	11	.	CASSGFYEQYF	TGTGCCAGCAGTGGTTTCTACGAGCAGTACTTC
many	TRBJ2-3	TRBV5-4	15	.	CASSKDLGAADTQYF	TGTGCCAGCAGCAAGGACTTGGGGGCCGCAGATACGCAGTATTTT
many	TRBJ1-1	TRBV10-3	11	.	CAISEGLGAFF	TGTGCCATCAGTGAAGGACTCGGAGCTTTCTTT